The sample holds a few counts of the clone carrying this T cell receptor beta chain. Unique molecular identifiers were incorporated when the TCRbeta library was constructed. TCRdb called the PCR reads again in MiXCR, with one record for every CDR3 protein. Here the sample spans some 530,000 distinct CDR3 sequences, approximately 13% being singletons. The entry originates in a study of T-cell reconstitution after alpha-beta-depleted transplantation in children. V was clipped by 2 bases and J by 2 bases, with 14 bases between them. This CDR3 spans 16 amino acids. Germline lookup yields CDR1 MNHEY and CDR2 SVGEGT.

The input for sequencing was PBMCs from the stem cell graft donor, taken from the stem cell graft. The chain links TRBV6-2 or TRBV6-3 to TRBJ2-3, with D tentatively TRBD1 or TRBD2 (5 bases each). The sequence was obtained from a human donor who donated a stem cell graft to a child with combined immunodeficiency. DNA of the CDR3: TGTGCCAGCAGTTACGGGACCAACCTATACACAGATACGCAGTATTTT. Amino acid sequence: CASSYGTNLYTDTQYF.